One sample yielded the 9 T cell receptor beta chains listed below, sequenced in a study of T cells in Graves' hyperthyroidism and ophthalmopathy. It was RNA transcripts that yielded the amplified TCR beta CDR3 regions. During a first-round RT-PCR of the TCR CDR3, the HTBI primer set was used. MiXCR was run by TCRdb on the multiplex PCR reads, yielding one entry per CDR3 protein. Of under 400,000 distinct CDR3 sequences in the sample, about 20% were seen once. Sample: blood. The origin of the receptors is a woman aged 45-60 years with Graves' hyperthyroidism.

This chain joins TRBV7-9 and TRBJ2-3, with 7 bases identical to TRBD2. Germline CDR1 is SEHNR and CDR2 is FQNEAQ (reference sequence). J gave up 5 bases and V 5 bases, and 7 bases lay outside the gene matches. The CDR3 has 14 residues. The CDR3 sequence: CASSAGTTGDTQYF. The CDR3 DNA follows: TGTGCCAGCAGCGCCGGGACTACCGGAGATACGCAGTATTTT.

The table lists this clonotype with a few counts. The chain couples TRBV20-1 to TRBJ1-5; maybe TRBD1 (5 bases). The CDR3 sequence is 13 residues long. Germline CDR1 and CDR2: DFQATT and SNEGSKA (reference sequence). The DNA for the CDR3 is TGCAGCTCAAGGACAAATAGCAATCAGCCCCAGCATTTT. Its protein is CSSRTNSNQPQHF.

This clonotype was picked up many times. V and J are TRBV12-3 or TRBV12-4 and TRBJ2-7; a possible D gene is TRBD2 (5 bases). V was cut by 0 bases and J by 5 bases, with 5 bases left in between. There are 12 residues in the CDR3. CDR3 amino acids: CASSLARDEQYF. In DNA form, the CDR3 reads TGTGCCAGCAGTTTAGCGCGGGACGAGCAGTACTTC.

This clonotype was seen just once. The chain carries TRBV6-1 and TRBJ2-7, with 7 bases that match TRBD2. CDR1 is MNHNS, CDR2 SASEGT, per germline. The CDR3 has 12 amino acids. Germline trimming cut 8 bases from V and 4 bases from J; bases unmatched to any gene: 5. The CDR3 DNA is TGTGCCAGCGGGGAGGGCCTTTACGAGCAGTACTTC. The encoded protein is CASGEGLYEQYF.

This clonotype appeared a few times. V gene TRBV5-6 combines with J gene TRBJ2-1; a possible D gene is TRBD1 (5 bases). The CDR3 has 14 amino acids. Trimming left V 0 bases short and J 5 bases short, with 9 bases between. Germline values: CDR1 SGHDT, CDR2 YYEEEE. The CDR3 region is CASSLVAGNNEQFF. For the CDR3, the DNA is TGTGCCAGCAGCTTGGTAGCAGGGAACAATGAGCAGTTCTTC.

The V and J genes are TRBV25-1 and TRBJ2-7; TRBD2 aligns across 13 bases. CDR1 is MGHDK and CDR2 is SYGVNS in the germline V gene. V shed 6 bases and J 5 bases; nucleotides not matched to a gene: 7. The CDR3 loop spans 15 amino acids. CDR3 region: CASRPTSGRADEQYF. CDR3 coding DNA: TGTGCCAGCAGACCTACTAGCGGGAGGGCCGACGAGCAGTACTTC.

Comments on this clonotype: This sequence may be a read error, since a much larger clone differs from it by one base. This chain uses TRBV2 with TRBJ2-3, with 7 bases identical to TRBD1. The CDR3 is 13 residues long. Germline V gene data show CDR1 as SNHLY and CDR2 as FYNNEI. CDR3 loop: CARRVQGSDTQCF. As DNA, the CDR3 is TGTGCCAGAAGGGTACAGGGGTCCGATACGCAGTGTTTT.

The sample holds many counts of this clonotype. This rearrangement joins TRBV2 to TRBJ1-1; the D gene is possibly TRBD1 (5 bases). With 1 base removed from V and 4 bases from J, the gap between germline ends came to 10 bases. The CDR3 runs 14 residues. Germline V gene sequence: CDR1 SNHLY, CDR2 FYNNEI. CDR3 nucleotide sequence: TGTGCCAGCAGTGAAGAAAACAGGTCCACTGAAGCTTTCTTT. Protein: CASSEENRSTEAFF.

This clonotype was counted at least ten times. As DNA, the CDR3 is TGCAGCGTGAGGACAGGGGTCTCCCAAGAGACCCAGTACTTC. Amino acid sequence: CSVRTGVSQETQYF. This chain uses TRBV20-1 with TRBJ2-5; the match to TRBD1 covers 9 bases. CDR3 length: 14 residues. The germline V gene encodes CDR1 DFQATT and CDR2 SNEGSKA (reference sequence).